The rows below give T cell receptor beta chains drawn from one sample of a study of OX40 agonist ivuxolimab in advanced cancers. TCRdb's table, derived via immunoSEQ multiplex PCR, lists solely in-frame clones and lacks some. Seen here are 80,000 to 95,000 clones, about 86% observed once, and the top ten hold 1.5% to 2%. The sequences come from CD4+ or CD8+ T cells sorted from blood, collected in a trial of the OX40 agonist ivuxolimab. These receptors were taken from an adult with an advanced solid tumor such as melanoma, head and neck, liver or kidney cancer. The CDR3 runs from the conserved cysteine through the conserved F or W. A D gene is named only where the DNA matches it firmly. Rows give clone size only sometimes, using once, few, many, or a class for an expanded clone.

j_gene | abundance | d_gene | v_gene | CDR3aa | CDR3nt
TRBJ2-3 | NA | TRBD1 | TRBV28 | CASSEQGANTQYF | TGTGCCAGCAGTGAACAGGGGGCGAATACGCAGTATTTT
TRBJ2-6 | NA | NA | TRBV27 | CGPTGRYWANVLTF | TGCGGCCCCACAGGGCGCTATTGGGCCAACGTCCTGACTTTC
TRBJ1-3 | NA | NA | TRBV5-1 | CASSLDGDPIYF | TGCGCCAGCAGCTTGGATGGGGACCCCATATATTTT
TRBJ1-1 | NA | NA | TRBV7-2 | CASSLVVGRQGEAFF | TGTGCCAGCAGCTTAGTTGTGGGTCGACAAGGGGAAGCTTTCTTT
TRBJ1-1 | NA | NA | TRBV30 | CACRSEMNTEAFF | TGTGCCTGCCGGAGCGAGATGAACACTGAAGCTTTCTTT
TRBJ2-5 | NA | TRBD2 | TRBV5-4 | CASSVGGSQETQYF | TGTGCCAGCAGCGTCGGGGGGTCCCAAGAGACCCAGTACTTC
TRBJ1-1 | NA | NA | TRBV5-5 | CASSVSPGRNTEAFF | TGTGCCAGCAGCGTCTCTCCAGGGAGGAACACTGAAGCTTTCTTT
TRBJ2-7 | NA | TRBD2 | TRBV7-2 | CASSISGAYEQYF | TGTGCCAGCAGCATCAGCGGGGCCTACGAGCAGTACTTC
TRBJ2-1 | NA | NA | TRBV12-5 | CASGLAVDEQFF | TGTGCTAGTGGTTTGGCAGTTGATGAGCAGTTCTTC
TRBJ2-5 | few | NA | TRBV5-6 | CASSSLRTLSLRQYF | TGTGCCAGCAGCTCCCTCCGAACTCTCTCTCTTCGGCAGTACTTC
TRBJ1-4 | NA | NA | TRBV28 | CASSFEGGNEKLFF | TGTGCCAGCAGTTTTGAGGGGGGTAATGAAAAACTGTTTTTT
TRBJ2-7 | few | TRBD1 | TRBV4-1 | CASSRGQYSYEQYF | TGCGCCAGCAGTCGGGGACAGTACTCCTACGAGCAGTACTTC
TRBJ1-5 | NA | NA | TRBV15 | CATSSGVQQPQHF | TGTGCCACCAGCTCGGGGGTTCAACAGCCCCAGCATTTT
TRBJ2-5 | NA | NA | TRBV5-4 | CASSRNEGGKTQYF | TGTGCCAGCAGCCGCAACGAAGGGGGTAAGACCCAGTACTTC
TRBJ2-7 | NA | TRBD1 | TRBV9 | CASSPGQTTYEQYF | TGTGCCAGCAGCCCGGGACAGACAACCTACGAGCAGTACTTC
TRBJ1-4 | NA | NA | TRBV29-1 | CSVVPGQNEKLFF | TGCAGCGTTGTACCCGGACAGAATGAAAAACTGTTTTTT
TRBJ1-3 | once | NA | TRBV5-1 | CASSLGAKSVSGNTIYF | TGCGCCAGCAGCTTGGGTGCCAAAAGCGTCTCTGGAAACACCATATATTTT
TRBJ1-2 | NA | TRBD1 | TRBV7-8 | CASSSGQGSGYTF | TGTGCCAGCAGCTCGGGACAGGGCTCTGGCTACACCTTC
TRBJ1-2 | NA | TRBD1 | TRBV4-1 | CASSQDPPGGLYGYTF | TGCGCCAGCAGCCAAGATCCCCCAGGGGGACTCTATGGCTACACCTTC
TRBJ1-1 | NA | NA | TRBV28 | CASSTFRRTAEAFF | TGTGCCAGCAGTACATTCCGGCGGACAGCTGAAGCTTTCTTT
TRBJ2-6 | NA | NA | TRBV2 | CASSFSPAFGANVLTF | TGTGCCAGCAGTTTTAGTCCGGCCTTTGGGGCCAACGTCCTGACTTTC
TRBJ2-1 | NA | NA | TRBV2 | CASSYYEQFF | TGTGCCAGCAGCTACTATGAGCAGTTCTTC
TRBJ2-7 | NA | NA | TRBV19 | CASSMLGGGAGEQYF | TGTGCCAGTAGTATGCTTGGAGGGGGCGCGGGCGAGCAGTACTTC
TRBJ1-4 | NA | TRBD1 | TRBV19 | CATGQGARSEKLFF | TGTGCCACGGGACAGGGGGCGCGAAGTGAAAAACTGTTTTTT
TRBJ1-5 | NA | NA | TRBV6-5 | CASSYRRGGGQPQHF | TGTGCCAGCAGTTATAGGAGGGGGGGAGGGCAGCCCCAGCATTTT
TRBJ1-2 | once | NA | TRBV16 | CASSQSIYDSAYGYTF | TGTGCCAGCAGCCAATCTATATACGACAGCGCCTATGGCTACACCTTC
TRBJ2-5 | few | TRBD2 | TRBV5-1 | CASSFSSGGAGETQYF | TGCGCCAGCAGCTTTTCTAGCGGGGGGGCTGGTGAGACCCAGTACTTC
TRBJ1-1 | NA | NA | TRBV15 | CATSTLLGKGTEAFF | TGTGCCACCAGCACCTTATTAGGGAAAGGCACTGAAGCTTTCTTT
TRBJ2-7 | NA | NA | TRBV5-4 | CASSLGGTEPYEQYF | TGTGCCAGCAGCTTGGGGGGGACGGAGCCCTACGAGCAGTACTTC
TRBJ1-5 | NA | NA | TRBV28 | CASGGQNNQPQHF | TGTGCCAGCGGGGGCCAAAACAATCAGCCCCAGCATTTT
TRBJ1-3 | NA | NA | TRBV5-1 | CASSSGASGNTIYF | TGCGCCAGCAGCTCGGGGGCCTCTGGAAACACCATATATTTT
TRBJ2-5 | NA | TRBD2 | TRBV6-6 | CASSGPAGGQGETQYF | TGTGCCAGCAGTGGTCCAGCGGGGGGGCAGGGGGAGACCCAGTACTTC
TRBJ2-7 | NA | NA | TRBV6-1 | CASSLTYEQYF | TGTGCCAGCAGCCTGACCTACGAGCAGTACTTC
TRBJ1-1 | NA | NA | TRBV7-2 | CASSLAIGALNTEAFF | TGTGCCAGCAGCTTAGCGATCGGGGCCTTGAACACTGAAGCTTTCTTT
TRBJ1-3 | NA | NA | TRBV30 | CAWGPGQPKGNTIYF | TGTGCCTGGGGTCCGGGGCAACCAAAGGGGAACACCATATATTTT
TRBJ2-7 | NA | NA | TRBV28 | CASDEQYF | TGTGCCAGCGACGAGCAGTACTTC
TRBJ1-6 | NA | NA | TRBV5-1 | CASSLGGTSSYNSPLHF | TGCGCCAGCAGCCTAGGGGGGACGAGCTCCTATAATTCACCCCTCCACTTT
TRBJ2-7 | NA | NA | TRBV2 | CASRLTPSYEQYF | TGTGCCAGCAGACTTACACCTTCCTACGAGCAGTACTTC
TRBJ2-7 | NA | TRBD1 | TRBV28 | CASSPLGRGTGRHEQYF | TGTGCCAGCAGTCCCCTCGGCCGGGGGACAGGGCGGCACGAGCAGTACTTC
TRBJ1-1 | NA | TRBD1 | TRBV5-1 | CASRGTANTEAFF | TGCGCCAGCAGAGGGACAGCGAACACTGAAGCTTTCTTT
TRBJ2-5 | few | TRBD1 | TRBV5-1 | CASSFTGEETQYF | TGCGCCAGCAGCTTTACAGGGGAGGAGACCCAGTACTTC
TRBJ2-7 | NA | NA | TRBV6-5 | CASSSLSTANYEQYF | TGTGCCAGCAGTTCTCTATCGACAGCTAACTACGAGCAGTACTTC
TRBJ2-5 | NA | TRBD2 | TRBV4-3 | CASSQDLGAGGSQETQYF | TGCGCCAGCAGCCAAGATCTAGGGGCGGGGGGGTCACAAGAGACCCAGTACTTC
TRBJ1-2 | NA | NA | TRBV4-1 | CASSTPGTYYGYTF | TGCGCCAGCAGCACCCCCGGGACCTATTATGGCTACACCTTC
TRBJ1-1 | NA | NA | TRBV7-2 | CASSLGGAGYTEAFF | TGTGCCAGCAGCTTAGGAGGGGCAGGGTACACTGAAGCTTTCTTT
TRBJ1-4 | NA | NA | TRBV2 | CASSEVAGAGQKLFF | TGTGCCAGCAGTGAAGTGGCAGGGGCGGGTCAAAAACTGTTTTTT
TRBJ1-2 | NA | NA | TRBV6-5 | CASSYGPGQRYGYTF | TGTGCCAGCAGTTACGGTCCAGGGCAGCGCTATGGCTACACCTTC
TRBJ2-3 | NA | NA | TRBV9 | CASSAWGPGDTQYF | TGTGCCAGCAGCGCTTGGGGGCCGGGAGATACGCAGTATTTT
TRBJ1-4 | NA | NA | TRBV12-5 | CASLWQLFF | TGTGCTAGTTTGTGGCAACTGTTTTTT
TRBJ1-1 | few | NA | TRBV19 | CASMVPWDTEAFF | TGTGCCAGTATGGTTCCGTGGGACACTGAAGCTTTCTTT
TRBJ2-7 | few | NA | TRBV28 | CASILSPQNSYEQYF | TGTGCCAGCATCCTAAGCCCCCAAAACTCCTACGAGCAGTACTTC
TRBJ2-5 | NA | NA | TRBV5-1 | CASSWRRQETQYF | TGCGCCAGCAGCTGGAGGAGACAAGAGACCCAGTACTTC
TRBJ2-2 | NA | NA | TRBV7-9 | CASSHDTNTGELFF | TGTGCCAGCAGCCATGACACGAACACCGGGGAGCTGTTTTTT
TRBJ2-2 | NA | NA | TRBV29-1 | CSVDWGIGELFF | TGCAGCGTTGATTGGGGGATCGGGGAGCTGTTTTTT
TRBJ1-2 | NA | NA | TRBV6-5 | CASSSGRSGYTF | TGTGCCAGCAGTTCTGGACGCTCCGGCTACACCTTC
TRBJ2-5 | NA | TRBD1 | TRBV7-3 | CASSLTGTGGETQYF | TGTGCCAGCAGCTTAACGGGGACAGGGGGAGAGACCCAGTACTTC
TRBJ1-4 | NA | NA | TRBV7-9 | CASSLDGRVLEKLFF | TGTGCCAGCAGCTTAGACGGCAGGGTTTTAGAAAAACTGTTTTTT
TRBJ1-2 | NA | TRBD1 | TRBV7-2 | CASSSDRAGYGYTF | TGTGCCAGCAGCTCGGACAGGGCGGGCTATGGCTACACCTTC
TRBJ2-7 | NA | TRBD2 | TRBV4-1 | CASSQGQQSGTRTYEQYF | TGCGCCAGCAGCCAAGGACAGCAATCCGGGACTAGAACCTACGAGCAGTACTTC
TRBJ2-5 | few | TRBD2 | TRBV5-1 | CASSQTRTSGGEETQYF | TGCGCCAGCAGCCAAACCAGGACTAGCGGGGGGGAAGAGACCCAGTACTTC